This entry concerns a single TCR beta chain. Authors' data handling: Estimation of nucleated cell counts relied on the amplification of reference gene primers. The method was immunoSEQ multiplex PCR; TCRdb's version includes in-frame clones alone and lacks a portion of them. That table is the source of V, J and clone size, and D and trimming were worked out from the DNA. The sample holds 13,000 or so clones; about 75% are singletons and the top ten take 40% to 45%. The CDR3 is made up of 14 amino acids. V lost 5 bases, J lost 4 bases, and 5 bases stayed unmatched. CDR1 is SGHTA and CDR2 is FQGNSA in the germline V gene. The data belong to a study of blood T cell repertoires in COVID-19. On the study more broadly: COVID-19 samples, acute and convalescent, were from the United States, Italy and Spain.

The TCR originated in an elderly woman with acute or convalescent COVID-19. Sequenced input: peripheral blood. The rearrangement joins TRBV7-2 to TRBJ1-2, with 9 bases fitting TRBD1. In DNA, the CDR3 is TGTGCCAGCAGCCCAGACAGGGGGACCTATGGCTACACCTTC. This encodes CASSPDRGTYGYTF.